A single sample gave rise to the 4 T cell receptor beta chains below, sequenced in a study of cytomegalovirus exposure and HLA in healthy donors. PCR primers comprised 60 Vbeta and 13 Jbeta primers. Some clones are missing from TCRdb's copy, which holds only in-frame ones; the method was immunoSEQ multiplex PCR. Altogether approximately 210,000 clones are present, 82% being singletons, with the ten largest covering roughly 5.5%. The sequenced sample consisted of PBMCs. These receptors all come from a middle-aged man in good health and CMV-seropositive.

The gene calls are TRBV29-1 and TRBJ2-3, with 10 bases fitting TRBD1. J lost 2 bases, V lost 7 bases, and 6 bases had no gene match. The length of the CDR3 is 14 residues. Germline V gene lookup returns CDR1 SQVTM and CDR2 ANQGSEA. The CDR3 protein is CSASGTGVTDTQYF. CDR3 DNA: TGCAGCGCATCCGGGACAGGGGTCACAGATACGCAGTATTTT.

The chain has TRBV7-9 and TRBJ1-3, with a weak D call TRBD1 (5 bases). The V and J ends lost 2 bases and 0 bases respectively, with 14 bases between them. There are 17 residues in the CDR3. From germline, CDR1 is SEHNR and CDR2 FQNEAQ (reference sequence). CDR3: CASSLKPGAFSGNTIYF. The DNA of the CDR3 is TGTGCCAGCAGCTTAAAGCCTGGGGCCTTCTCTGGAAACACCATATATTTT.

The CDR3 region is CASSVDAGAIETQYF. In DNA form, the CDR3 reads TGTGCCAGCAGCGTAGATGCAGGGGCCATCGAGACCCAGTACTTC. The rearrangement uses TRBV9 and TRBJ2-5, with TRBD1 as a possible D gene (6 bases). Trimming removed 0 bases from V and 5 bases from J, with 14 bases in between. From germline, CDR1 is SGDLS and CDR2 YYNGEE. CDR3 length: 15 amino acids.

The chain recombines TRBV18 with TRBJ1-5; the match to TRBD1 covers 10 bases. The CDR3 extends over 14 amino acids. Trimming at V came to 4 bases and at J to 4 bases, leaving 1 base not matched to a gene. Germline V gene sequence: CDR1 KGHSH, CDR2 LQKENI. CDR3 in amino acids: CASSQGQGNQPQHF. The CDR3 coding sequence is TGTGCCAGCTCACAGGGACAGGGGAATCAGCCCCAGCATTTT.